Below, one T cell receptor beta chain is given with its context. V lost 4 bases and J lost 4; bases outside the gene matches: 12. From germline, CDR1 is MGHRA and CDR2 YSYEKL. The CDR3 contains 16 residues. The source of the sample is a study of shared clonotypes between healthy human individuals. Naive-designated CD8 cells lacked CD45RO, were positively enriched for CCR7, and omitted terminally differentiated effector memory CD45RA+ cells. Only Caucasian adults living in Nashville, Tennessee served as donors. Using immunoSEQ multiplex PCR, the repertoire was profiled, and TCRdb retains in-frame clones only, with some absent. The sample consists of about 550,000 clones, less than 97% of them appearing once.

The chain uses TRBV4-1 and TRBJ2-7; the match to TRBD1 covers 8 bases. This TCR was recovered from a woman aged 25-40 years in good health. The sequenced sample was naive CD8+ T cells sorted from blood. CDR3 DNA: TGCGCCAGCAGCCTAGAAACCGGGACAGGAATTTACGAGCAGTACTTC. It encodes CASSLETGTGIYEQYF.